The source of this TCR beta chain is a study of blood T cell repertoires in COVID-19. Study context: From the United States, Italy and Spain came samples of acute and convalescent COVID-19.

Source study methods: Amplification with reference gene primers provided the estimates of nucleated cell counts. Only in-frame clones appear in the TCRdb table, and some are missing; sequencing was by immunoSEQ multiplex PCR. For V, J and clone size, that table is used; D and trimming come from the DNA. The sample yields about 46,000 clones, more than 75% seen once. This clone came up once. This TCR came from a man aged 50-59 years with active COVID-19. Sequences were obtained from peripheral blood.

CDR3 DNA sequence: TGCAGCGTTGAACAAATGCCCGGCAGGGTCAACTATGGCTACACCTTC. Protein: CSVEQMPGRVNYGYTF. This sequence joins TRBV29-1 and TRBJ1-2; possible D gene TRBD1, 5 bases. CDR3 size: 16 residues. With 2 bases removed from V and 2 bases from J, the gap between germline ends came to 18 bases. Germline assignment: CDR1 SQVTM and CDR2 ANQGSEA.